The 13 T cell receptor beta chains reported below all come from one sample, sequenced in a study of blood T cell repertoires in COVID-19. The assay was immunoSEQ multiplex PCR, and TCRdb's table has in-frame clones only and misses some. This sample carries about 220,000 clones, roughly 90% of them seen once, and the ten largest clones take more than 12%. Sequenced: PBMCs or T cells enriched from blood (not recorded which). These receptors all stem from a man aged 25-45 years who had been exposed to COVID-19.

The sample holds a few counts of this clone. The V call is TRBV7-6, the J call TRBJ1-5, with 7 positions matching TRBD1. The CDR3 totals 13 residues. From germline, CDR1 is SGHVS and CDR2 FNYEAQ. V lost 5 bases to trimming and J lost 5 bases; unmatched junction nucleotides: 3. Here the CDR3 DNA reads TGTGCCAGCAGCCGGGACAGCCATCAGCCCCAGCATTTT. This gives the protein CASSRDSHQPQHF.

V gene TRBV24-1 combines with J gene TRBJ2-3; D perhaps matches TRBD1 (5 bases). Trimming left V 2 bases short and J 1 base short, with 12 bases between. CDR3 length equals 16 residues. The germline gives CDR1 KGHDR, CDR2 SFDVKD. The CDR3 protein is CATSDSQGLGTDTQYF. For the CDR3, the DNA is TGTGCCACCAGTGATTCGCAGGGCTTGGGCACAGATACGCAGTATTTT.

The rearrangement joins TRBV7-9 to TRBJ2-5; possibly TRBD2 for D (7 bases). Trimming removed 4 bases at V and 5 bases at J, with 23 bases between. This CDR3 is built from 17 residues. The V gene's germline CDR1 is SEHNR and CDR2 FQNEAQ (reference sequence). CDR3 nucleotides: TGTGCCAGCAGCTACTCGGGGGGCTATCAATGGTCGGAGACCCAGTACTTC. This sequence encodes CASSYSGGYQWSETQYF.

The V gene is TRBV5-4, the J gene TRBJ1-2, with TRBD1 matching over 8 bases. V shed 3 bases and J 2 bases; nucleotides not matched to a gene: 9. Germline V gene sequence: CDR1 SGHNT, CDR2 YYREEE (reference sequence). CDR3 length: 16 residues. CDR3 region: CASSSHDRGSNYGYTF. CDR3 DNA sequence: TGTGCCAGCAGCTCTCACGACAGGGGATCGAACTATGGCTACACCTTC.

The chain carries TRBV19 and TRBJ1-2, with D unresolved. Trimming took off 5 bases at V and 5 bases at J, with 15 bases between the two ends. The germline V gene encodes CDR1 LNHDA and CDR2 SQIVND (reference sequence). The CDR3 totals 14 residues. The CDR3 DNA sequence: TGTGCCAGTAGTCCCCGGACGGGAACTTATGGCTACACCTTC. Protein product: CASSPRTGTYGYTF.

This clone has only one observation. V and J are TRBV4-2 and TRBJ1-4, with 7 bases matching TRBD1. Germline V gene data show CDR1 as LGHNA and CDR2 as YNFKEQ. The CDR3 contains 11 residues. The V gene end was trimmed by 8 bases and the J gene end by 10 bases; junction bases not matched to a gene: 4. The CDR3 protein is CASGDSLKLFF. CDR3 nucleotides: TGTGCCAGCGGGGACAGCTTAAAACTGTTTTTT.

This sequence joins TRBV4-1 and TRBJ2-5, with a weak D call TRBD2 (6 bases). V lost 4 bases and J lost 4, with 16 bases in between. The CDR3 sequence is 15 residues long. Germline-derived CDR1 and CDR2 are MGHRA and YSYEKL. In DNA, the CDR3 is TGCGCCAGCAGCCCCAGGGAGTTTAGCGGAGAGACCCAGTACTTC. This gives the protein CASSPREFSGETQYF.

The gene calls are TRBV9 and TRBJ1-2; TRBD1 aligns across 8 bases. The CDR3 is 15 amino acids. The V gene end was trimmed by 4 bases and the J gene end by 3 bases; junction bases not matched to a gene: 8. CDR1 and CDR2 from the germline V gene are SGDLS and YYNGEE. The CDR3 is CASSRWTGPHYGYTF. The CDR3, as DNA: TGTGCCAGCAGCCGCTGGACAGGGCCGCACTATGGCTACACCTTC.

The gene calls are TRBV2 and TRBJ2-5; TRBD1 is a possible D gene (6 bases). The germline V gene encodes CDR1 SNHLY and CDR2 FYNNEI. The CDR3 is 15 amino acids. The V end lost 5 bases, the J end lost 4 bases, and 17 bases lay between the germline ends. CDR3 residues: CASSFSGAVTETQYF. The CDR3 DNA reads as TGTGCCAGCAGTTTTTCAGGGGCTGTGACAGAGACCCAGTACTTC.

This chain uses TRBV11-1 with TRBJ1-1; D is unresolved. CDR1 is SGHAT and CDR2 is FQDESV in the germline V gene (reference sequence). CDR3 length: 13 residues. V shed 6 bases and J shed 0 bases, with 8 bases lying between them. The CDR3 spells CASSYGLNTEAFF. CDR3 nucleotides: TGTGCCAGCAGTTACGGGTTGAACACTGAAGCTTTCTTT.

This chain uses TRBV6-2 or TRBV6-3 with TRBJ2-7, with 7 bases identical to TRBD2. With V trimmed by 1 base and J by 2 bases, 5 bases remained unmatched. The CDR3 contains 15 residues. Germline assignment: CDR1 MNHEY and CDR2 SVGEGT. CDR3 region: CASSYFLAATYEQYF. The CDR3, as DNA: TGTGCCAGCAGTTACTTTCTAGCGGCGACCTACGAGCAGTACTTC.

The table lists this clone with a few counts. The chain has TRBV19 and TRBJ2-2; D uncertain. Deletions cut 9 bases from V and 8 bases from J, with 16 bases between. The CDR3 is made up of 13 amino acids. In germline, CDR1 is LNHDA, CDR2 SQIVND (reference sequence). In DNA, the CDR3 is TGTGCCAGCACTCAGCGATCCTTGGGGGAGCTGTTTTTT. Protein product: CASTQRSLGELFF.

This chain connects TRBV4-1 to TRBJ1-1; D is possibly TRBD1 (6 bases). The V and J ends lost 4 bases and 1 base respectively, with 19 bases between them. The CDR3 is made up of 17 amino acids. Germline V gene lookup returns CDR1 MGHRA and CDR2 YSYEKL. The CDR3 region has the DNA TGCGCCAGCAGCCGCGTTGGGGGGGCTTGGGAGAACACTGAAGCTTTCTTT. It yields the protein CASSRVGGAWENTEAFF.